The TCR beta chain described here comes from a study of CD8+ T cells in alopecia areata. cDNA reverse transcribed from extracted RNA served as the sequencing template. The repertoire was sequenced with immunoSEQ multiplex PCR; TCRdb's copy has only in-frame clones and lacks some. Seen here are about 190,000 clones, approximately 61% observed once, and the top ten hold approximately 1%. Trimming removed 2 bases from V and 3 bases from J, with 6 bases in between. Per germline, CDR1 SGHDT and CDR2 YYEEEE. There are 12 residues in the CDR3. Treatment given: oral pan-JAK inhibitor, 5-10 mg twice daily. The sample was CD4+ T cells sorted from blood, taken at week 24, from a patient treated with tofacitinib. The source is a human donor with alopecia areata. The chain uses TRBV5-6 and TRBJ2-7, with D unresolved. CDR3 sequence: CASSFASYEQYF. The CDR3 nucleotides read TGTGCCAGCAGCTTCGCCAGCTACGAGCAGTACTTC.